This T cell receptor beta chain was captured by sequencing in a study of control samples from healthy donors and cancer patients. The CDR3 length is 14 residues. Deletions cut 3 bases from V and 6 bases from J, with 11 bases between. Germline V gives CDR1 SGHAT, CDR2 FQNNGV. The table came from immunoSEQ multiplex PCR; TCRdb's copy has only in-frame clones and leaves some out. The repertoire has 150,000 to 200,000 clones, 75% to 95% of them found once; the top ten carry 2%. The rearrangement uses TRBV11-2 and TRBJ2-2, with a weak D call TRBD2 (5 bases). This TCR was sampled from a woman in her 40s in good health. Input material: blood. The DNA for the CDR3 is TGTGCCAGCAGCTTGATGAGGGATCCCGGGGAGCTGTTTTTT. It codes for CASSLMRDPGELFF.